The 27 T cell receptor beta chains given below trace back to one sample, sequenced in a study of cytomegalovirus exposure and HLA in healthy donors. This PCR relied on a set of 60 Vbeta primers and 13 Jbeta primers. TCRdb's copy holds only in-frame clones and misses some; the assay was immunoSEQ multiplex PCR. The data show 140,000 or so clones, roughly three quarters seen once. Source material: PBMCs. The receptors were sampled from a man aged 60 to 69 in good health and CMV-seronegative.

The V and J genes are TRBV5-4 and TRBJ2-3; TRBD2 matches 9 bases. CDR1 is SGHNT, CDR2 YYREEE, per germline (reference sequence). The V segment lost 4 bases and the J segment 0 bases; nucleotides outside the gene matches: 6. There are 16 residues in the CDR3. The CDR3 DNA follows: TGTGCCAGCAGCACCTCTAGCGGGGCTAGCACAGATACGCAGTATTTT. As protein: CASSTSSGASTDTQYF.

The rearrangement joins TRBV9 to TRBJ2-3; D perhaps matches TRBD2 (7 bases). V was shortened by 4 bases and J by 4 bases, with 25 bases between the two germline ends. This CDR3 region has 18 residues. Germline loops: CDR1 SGDLS, CDR2 YYNGEE. In DNA, the CDR3 is TGTGCCAGCAGCACTCAAACTGGGGGCGGGAGCGCGGCAGATACGCAGTATTTT. Amino acid sequence: CASSTQTGGGSAADTQYF.

This sequence joins TRBV27 and TRBJ1-2, with 9 bases fitting TRBD1. The CDR3 totals 13 residues. Trimming took 5 bases from V and 7 from J; bases not matched to a gene: 5. The germline gives CDR1 MNHEY, CDR2 SMNVEV (reference sequence). For the CDR3, the DNA is TGTGCCAGCAGTATGACAGGGGGAATTGGCTACACCTTC. Translated: CASSMTGGIGYTF.

The chain carries TRBV27 and TRBJ2-7; TRBD2 agrees at 14 bases. The CDR3 is 17 residues long. V lost 3 bases, J lost 2 bases, and 6 bases stayed unmatched. CDR1 and CDR2 (germline): MNHEY, SMNVEV (reference sequence). The CDR3 DNA is TGTGCCAGCAGTTTCGGGACTAGCGGGAGAGTCACCTACGAGCAGTACTTC. Protein sequence: CASSFGTSGRVTYEQYF.

The CDR3 DNA sequence: TGTGCCAGCAGCTTAATCGGTACTGAAGCTTTCTTT. This codes for CASSLIGTEAFF. This chain connects TRBV11-2 to TRBJ1-1, with no clear D. Germline values: CDR1 SGHAT, CDR2 FQNNGV. The CDR3 extends over 12 amino acids. With 2 bases removed from V and 5 bases from J, the gap between germline ends came to 6 bases.

This clone came up once. The V call is TRBV7-3, the J call TRBJ1-2; D uncertain. The CDR3 totals 13 residues. V lost 0 bases, J lost 6 bases, and 8 bases lay in between. Germline V gene sequence: CDR1 SGHTA, CDR2 FQGTGA. CDR3 protein: CASSLTHRDGYTF. The CDR3 region has the DNA TGTGCCAGCAGCTTAACGCACAGAGATGGCTACACCTTC.

V gene TRBV4-1 combines with J gene TRBJ2-7, with D maybe TRBD1 (5 bases). The CDR3 has 15 amino acids. V was pared by 4 bases and J by 0 bases, with 13 bases between. Germline loops: CDR1 MGHRA, CDR2 YSYEKL. CDR3 in DNA: TGCGCCAGCAGCCGCGAACAGGAGAGCTCCTACGAGCAGTACTTC. This codes for CASSREQESSYEQYF.

V usage is TRBV5-1 and J usage is TRBJ2-7, with 9 bases lining up with TRBD1. Germline CDR1 and CDR2: SGHRS and YFSETQ. J gave up 6 bases and V 0 bases, and 7 bases lay outside the gene matches. The CDR3 sequence is 15 residues long. The CDR3 loop is CASSLAQDRGAEQYF. CDR3 DNA sequence: TGCGCCAGCAGCTTGGCCCAGGACAGGGGCGCCGAGCAGTACTTC.

This chain uses TRBV27 with TRBJ2-7, with TRBD2 identical over 11 bases. The germline V gene has CDR1 MNHEY and CDR2 SMNVEV (reference sequence). This CDR3 has 16 amino acids. With V trimmed by 3 bases and J by 2 bases, 6 bases remained unmatched. The CDR3 region has the DNA TGTGCCAGCAGTTTGACGATAGCGGGAGGGGCCTACGAGCAGTACTTC. Translating it yields CASSLTIAGGAYEQYF.

This rearrangement joins TRBV6-4 to TRBJ2-1, with 12 bases fitting TRBD2. V was clipped by 4 bases and J by 7 bases; unmatched bases: 5. The CDR3 covers 15 residues. CDR1 is MRHNA, CDR2 SNTAGT, per germline. CDR3 sequence: CASSGLAGVANEQFF. In DNA, the CDR3 is TGTGCCAGCAGTGGACTAGCGGGAGTGGCGAATGAGCAGTTCTTC.

This clone was counted between two and nine times. J is TRBJ2-7 and V is TRBV6-6; tentative D call: TRBD2 (5 bases). The germline gives CDR1 MNHNY, CDR2 SVGAGI (reference sequence). V lost 0 bases, J lost 2 bases, and 11 bases lay in between. CDR3 length: 15 amino acids. The CDR3 DNA reads as TGTGCCAGCAGTTACTCGAATTTCGGGACCTACGAGCAGTACTTC. It encodes CASSYSNFGTYEQYF.

The J gene is TRBJ2-1, the V gene TRBV19, with D uncertain. CDR3 length equals 15 residues. Deletions cut 3 bases from V and 4 bases from J, with 13 bases between. Germline-derived CDR1 and CDR2 are LNHDA and SQIVND (reference sequence). In DNA, the CDR3 is TGTGCCAGTAGTATTTCCGCGACACTGTACAATGAGCAGTTCTTC. It translates to CASSISATLYNEQFF.

The chain links TRBV20-1 to TRBJ2-1; no firm D call. The CDR3 is 11 residues long. Germline CDR1 and CDR2: DFQATT and SNEGSKA (reference sequence). Trimming left V 6 bases short and J 5 bases short, with 8 bases between. The CDR3 reads CSAAENNEQFF. The CDR3 nucleotides are TGCAGTGCGGCAGAAAACAATGAGCAGTTCTTC.

This clone showed up just a few times. This rearrangement joins TRBV28 to TRBJ1-2, with a weak D call TRBD1 (5 bases). The CDR3 is made up of 13 amino acids. Germline V CDR1 and CDR2: MDHEN, SYDVKM. Trimming removed 4 bases from V and 6 bases from J, with 12 bases in between. The CDR3 bases are TGTGCCAGCAGTTCCCGCGGGACGGATGGCTACACCTTC. Protein product: CASSSRGTDGYTF.

This clone was seen just once. The V and J genes are TRBV6-1 and TRBJ2-1; 7 bases fit TRBD2. There are 13 residues in the CDR3. After removal of 3 bases from V and 8 bases from J, the junction contained 4 bases not matched to a gene. Per the germline V gene, CDR1 is MNHNS and CDR2 is SASEGT. CDR3 in DNA: TGTGCCAGCAGTGATTTTCTAGCGGATGAGCAGTTCTTC. The encoded protein is CASSDFLADEQFF.

The chain links TRBV4-3 to TRBJ2-1, with 9 bases identical to TRBD2. The CDR3 sequence is 15 residues long. The V and J ends lost 3 bases and 6 bases, in that order; junction bases with no gene match: 6. Germline CDR1 LGHNA, CDR2 YSLEER. CDR3 loop: CASSHLWTSANEQFF. The CDR3 DNA reads TGCGCCAGCAGCCACCTATGGACTAGCGCCAATGAGCAGTTCTTC.

The chain uses TRBV7-8 and TRBJ1-2, with TRBD1 matching over 7 bases. The CDR3 consists of 15 residues. V lost 5 bases and J lost 8; bases outside the gene matches: 14. The germline gives CDR1 SGHVS, CDR2 FQNEAQ. CDR3: CASSRKRTGGGGYTF. DNA of the CDR3: TGTGCCAGCAGCCGAAAAAGGACAGGCGGGGGGGGCTACACCTTC.

This rearrangement joins TRBV25-1 to TRBJ2-2; TRBD1 is a possible D gene (5 bases). CDR1 and CDR2 from the germline V gene are MGHDK and SYGVNS. V lost 7 bases to trimming and J lost 0 bases, with 15 bases between them. The CDR3 has 16 residues. The CDR3: CASKKGSSANTGELFF. CDR3 nucleotide sequence: TGTGCCAGCAAGAAGGGGTCCTCGGCGAACACCGGGGAGCTGTTTTTT.

This clone was recorded a few times. V gene TRBV27 combines with J gene TRBJ2-7; tentative D call: TRBD1 (6 bases). Germline V gene data show CDR1 as MNHEY and CDR2 as SMNVEV (reference sequence). This CDR3 spans 12 amino acids. Trimming shortened V by 6 bases and J by 2 bases, and 8 bases separated the two germline ends. The CDR3 nucleotides read TGTGCCAGCAGGAGGGGGACCTACGAGCAGTACTTC. The encoded protein is CASRRGTYEQYF.

This rearrangement joins TRBV28 to TRBJ1-4; tentative D call: TRBD1 (6 bases). CDR1 and CDR2 from the germline V gene are MDHEN and SYDVKM. The CDR3 covers 14 residues. V was clipped by 2 bases and J by 5 bases, with 9 bases between them. The CDR3 protein is CASSLITGNEKLFF. CDR3 nucleotides: TGTGCCAGCAGTTTAATAACAGGGAATGAAAAACTGTTTTTT.

The CDR3 loop reads CASSIDTHNEKLFF. The CDR3 DNA follows: TGTGCCAGTAGTATCGACACCCATAATGAAAAACTGTTTTTT. The chain joins TRBV19 to TRBJ1-4; D is unresolved. CDR1 is LNHDA and CDR2 is SQIVND in the germline V gene (reference sequence). V shed 3 bases and J shed 4 bases, with 9 bases lying between them. The CDR3 covers 14 residues.

The chain has TRBV9 and TRBJ1-2; 8 bases fit TRBD1. V was clipped by 7 bases and J by 3 bases; unmatched bases: 5. Germline lookup yields CDR1 SGDLS and CDR2 YYNGEE. This CDR3 has 13 amino acids. CDR3 nucleotides: TGTGCCAGCCAGGGGGCGCGGGACTATGGCTACACCTTC. Translated, it gives CASQGARDYGYTF.

The rearrangement joins TRBV7-6 to TRBJ1-4; TRBD1 matches at 8 bases. Germline V gene sequence: CDR1 SGHVS, CDR2 FNYEAQ. J gave up 4 bases and V 5 bases, and 12 bases lay outside the gene matches. The CDR3 has 17 residues. CDR3: CASSPIDRGGRNEKLFF. The DNA of the CDR3 is TGTGCCAGCAGCCCCATTGACAGGGGAGGGCGTAATGAAAAACTGTTTTTT.

The chain recombines TRBV9 with TRBJ2-1; weak D call: TRBD2 (5 bases). The CDR3 length is 13 residues. CDR1 is SGDLS and CDR2 is YYNGEE in the germline V gene. V gave up 1 base and J gave up 9 bases, with 11 bases separating them. The CDR3 protein is CASSVRGSREQFF. In nucleotides, the CDR3 is TGTGCCAGCAGCGTACGGGGTAGCCGTGAGCAGTTCTTC. The full variable domain, completed using reference TRBV9 and TRBJ2-1, is DSGVTQTPKHLITATGQRVTLRCSPRSGDLSVYWYQQSLDQGLQFLIQYYNGEERAKGNILERFSAQQFPDLHSELNLSSLELGDSALYFCASSVRGSREQFFGPGTRLTVL.

V gene TRBV7-9 combines with J gene TRBJ2-2, with 12 bases fitting TRBD2. This CDR3 is 19 amino acids long. Germline V gene data show CDR1 as SEHNR and CDR2 as FQNEAQ (reference sequence). Trimming at V came to 2 bases and at J to 2 bases, leaving 9 bases not matched to a gene. CDR3 DNA sequence: TGTGCCAGCAGCTTAAAATTGCTAGCGGGAGGGCCTAACACCGGGGAGCTGTTTTTT. It specifies CASSLKLLAGGPNTGELFF. Full variable domain (rest looked up from reference TRBV7-9 and TRBJ2-2): DTGVSQNPRHKITKRGQNVTFRCDPISEHNRLYWYRQTLGQGPEFLTYFQNEAQLEKSRLLSDRFSAERPKGSFSTLEIQRTEQGDSAMYLCASSLKLLAGGPNTGELFFGEGSRLTVL.

The count of this clone is one. This sequence joins TRBV2 and TRBJ2-1; 11 nucleotides align to TRBD2. CDR1 and CDR2 from the germline V gene are SNHLY and FYNNEI. CDR3 length: 16 amino acids. V was clipped by 6 bases and J by 4 bases; unmatched bases: 8. This chain's CDR3 is CASSPFGTSGYNEQFF. CDR3 DNA: TGTGCCAGCAGCCCTTTCGGGACTAGCGGTTACAATGAGCAGTTCTTC.

The chain couples TRBV6-6 to TRBJ2-7, with 7 positions matching TRBD1. The CDR3 loop spans 14 amino acids. V gave up 6 bases and J gave up 1 base; unmatched junction bases: 6. Germline V gives CDR1 MNHNY, CDR2 SVGAGI (reference sequence). The CDR3 is CASRTGTASYEQYF. The CDR3, as DNA: TGTGCCAGCAGAACCGGGACAGCTTCCTACGAGCAGTACTTC.